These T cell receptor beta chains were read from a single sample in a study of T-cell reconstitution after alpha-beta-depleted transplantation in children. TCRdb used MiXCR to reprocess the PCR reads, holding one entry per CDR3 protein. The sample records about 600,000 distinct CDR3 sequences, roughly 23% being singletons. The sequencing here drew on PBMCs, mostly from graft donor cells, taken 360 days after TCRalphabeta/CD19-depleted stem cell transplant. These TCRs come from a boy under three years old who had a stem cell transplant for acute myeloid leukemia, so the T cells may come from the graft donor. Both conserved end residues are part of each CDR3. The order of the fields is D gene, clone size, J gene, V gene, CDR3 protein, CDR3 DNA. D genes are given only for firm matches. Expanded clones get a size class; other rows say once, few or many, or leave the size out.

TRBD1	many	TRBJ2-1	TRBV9	CASSVGQGWENEQFF	TGTGCCAGCAGCGTCGGACAGGGGTGGGAGAATGAGCAGTTCTTC
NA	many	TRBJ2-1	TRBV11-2	CASSFRIQMHNEQFF	TGTGCCAGCAGCTTCCGGATACAAATGCACAATGAGCAGTTCTTC
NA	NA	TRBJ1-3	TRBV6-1	CASTTRVFIASGNTIYF	TGTGCCAGCACCACGAGAGTGTTCATCGCCTCTGGAAACACCATATATTTT
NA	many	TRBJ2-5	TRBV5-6	CASSLQEVETQYF	TGTGCCAGCAGCCTGCAGGAGGTGGAGACCCAGTACTTC
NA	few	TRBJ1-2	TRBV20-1	CSAGKTLNYGYTF	TGCAGTGCTGGAAAGACGCTTAACTATGGCTACACCTTC
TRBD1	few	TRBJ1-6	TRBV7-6	CASSLVAGGNSPLHF	TGTGCCAGCAGCTTAGTAGCAGGGGGTAATTCACCCCTCCACTTT
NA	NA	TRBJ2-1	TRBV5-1	CASSPGEGADEQFF	TGCGCCAGCAGCCCCGGGGAGGGGGCGGATGAGCAGTTCTTC
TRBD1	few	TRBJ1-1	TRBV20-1	CSAQQGTNTEAFF	TGCAGTGCTCAACAGGGGACGAACACTGAAGCTTTCTTT
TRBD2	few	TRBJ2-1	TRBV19	CASRAGGGRSYNEQFF	TGTGCCAGTAGAGCGGGCGGGGGAAGGTCCTACAATGAGCAGTTCTTC
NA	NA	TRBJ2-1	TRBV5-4	CASSWGGQVYNEQFF	TGTGCCAGCAGCTGGGGGGGACAGGTGTACAATGAGCAGTTCTTC
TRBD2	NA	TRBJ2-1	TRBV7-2	CASSFSGVGSYNEQFF	TGTGCCAGCAGCTTTAGCGGGGTGGGGTCCTACAATGAGCAGTTCTTC
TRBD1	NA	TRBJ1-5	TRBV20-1	CCARDRRGTGNNQPQHF	TGCTGTGCTAGAGATCGCCGAGGGACAGGGAACAATCAGCCCCAGCATTTT
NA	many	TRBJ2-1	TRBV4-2	CASSRGRNEQFF	TGTGCCAGCAGCCGGGGGCGGAATGAGCAGTTCTTC
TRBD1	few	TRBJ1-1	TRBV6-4	CASSDETGGNTEAFF	TGTGCCAGCAGTGACGAAACAGGGGGCAACACTGAAGCTTTCTTT
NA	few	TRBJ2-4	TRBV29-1	CSVERTVGNIQYF	TGCAGCGTCGAGAGGACGGTTGGAAACATTCAGTACTTC
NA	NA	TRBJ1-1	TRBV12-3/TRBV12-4	CASSPGQYNPEAFF	TGTGCCAGCAGTCCCGGACAGTATAACCCCGAAGCTTTCTTT
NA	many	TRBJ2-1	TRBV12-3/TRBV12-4	CASSDIRGLYEQFF	TGTGCCAGCAGTGACATAAGGGGGTTATATGAGCAGTTCTTC
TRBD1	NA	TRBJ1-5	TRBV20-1	CSARVDRVSNQPQHF	TGCAGTGCTAGGGTGGACAGGGTCAGCAATCAGCCCCAGCATTTT
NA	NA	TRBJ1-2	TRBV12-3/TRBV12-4	CASSYRPNLYGYTF	TGTGCCAGCAGTTACAGGCCTAACCTCTATGGCTACACCTTC
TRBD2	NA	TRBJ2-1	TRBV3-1	CASSPPSGRSFNEQFF	TGTGCCAGCAGCCCCCCTAGCGGGAGAAGTTTCAATGAGCAGTTCTTC
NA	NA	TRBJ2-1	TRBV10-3	CAIRDMTSRGGAGILNEQFF	TGTGCCATCAGGGACATGACCTCTAGAGGGGGGGCAGGCATCCTCAATGAGCAGTTCTTC
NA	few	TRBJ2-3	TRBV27	CASHTLGVDDTQYF	TGTGCCAGCCACACACTCGGGGTAGATGATACGCAGTATTTT
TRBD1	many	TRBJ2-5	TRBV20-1	CSASTGQGAQYF	TGCAGTGCTAGTACAGGGCAGGGGGCCCAGTACTTC
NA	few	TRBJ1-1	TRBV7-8	CASSSNNRDSF	TGTGCCAGCAGCTCGAACAATCGGGACTCCTTT
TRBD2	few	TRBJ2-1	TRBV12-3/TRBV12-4	CASSLAGFGYAGGEQFF	TGTGCCAGCAGTTTAGCGGGGTTTGGGTACGCGGGGGGCGAGCAGTTCTTC
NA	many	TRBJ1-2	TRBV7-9	CASSPTPLSNYGYTF	TGTGCCAGCAGCCCCACCCCTTTGTCAAACTATGGCTACACCTTC
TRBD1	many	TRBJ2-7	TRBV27	CASSRRDRGKNEQYF	TGTGCCAGCAGTCGCCGGGACAGGGGTAAGAACGAGCAGTACTTC
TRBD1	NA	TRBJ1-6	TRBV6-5	CASSYSNLRGNNSPLHF	TGTGCCAGCAGTTACTCGAATCTCAGGGGGAATAATTCACCCCTCCACTTT
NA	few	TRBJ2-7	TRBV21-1	CASSMDHSYEQYF	TGTGCCAGCAGCATGGATCATTCCTACGAGCAGTACTTC
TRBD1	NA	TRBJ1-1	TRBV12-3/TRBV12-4	CASSDRGQLNTEAFF	TGTGCCAGCAGCGACCGGGGACAGCTGAACACTGAAGCTTTCTTT
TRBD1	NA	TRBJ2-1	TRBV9	CASSWDSSYNEQFF	TGTGCCAGCAGCTGGGACAGCTCCTACAATGAGCAGTTCTTC
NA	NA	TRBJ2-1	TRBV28	CASLLTSGVEQFF	TGTGCCAGCCTCCTTACATCAGGGGTTGAGCAGTTCTTC
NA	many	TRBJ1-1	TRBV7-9	CASSLSVGTAFF	TGTGCCAGCAGCTTAAGTGTGGGGACGGCTTTCTTT
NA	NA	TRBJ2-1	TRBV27	CASSLMAVRYNEQFF	TGTGCCAGCAGTTTAATGGCGGTAAGATACAATGAGCAGTTCTTC
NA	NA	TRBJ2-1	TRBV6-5	CASSSSGADNEQFF	TGTGCCAGCAGTTCCTCGGGGGCGGACAATGAGCAGTTCTTC
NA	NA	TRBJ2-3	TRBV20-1	CSATRQLDTQYF	TGCAGTGCCACCCGGCAGTTAGATACGCAGTATTTT
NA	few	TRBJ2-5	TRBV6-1	CASSVKLVGQETQYF	TGTGCCAGCAGTGTGAAACTCGTCGGCCAAGAGACCCAGTACTTC
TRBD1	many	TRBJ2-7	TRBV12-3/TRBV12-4	CASSLGRGRGEQYF	TGTGCCAGCAGTTTAGGCAGGGGGCGCGGAGAGCAGTACTTC
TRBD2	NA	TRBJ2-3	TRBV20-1	CSAAGTSGFTDTQYF	TGCAGTGCCGCGGGGACTAGCGGATTCACAGATACGCAGTATTTT
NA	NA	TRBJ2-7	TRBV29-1	CSVTGGTYEQYF	TGCAGCGTAACCGGGGGAACTTACGAGCAGTACTTC
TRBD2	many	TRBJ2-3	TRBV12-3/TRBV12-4	CASSYRTSDTDTQYF	TGTGCCAGCAGCTATCGGACTAGCGACACAGATACGCAGTATTTT
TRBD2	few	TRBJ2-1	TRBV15	CATSSTLAGYNNEQFF	TGTGCCACCAGCAGCACCTTAGCGGGGTACAACAATGAGCAGTTCTTC
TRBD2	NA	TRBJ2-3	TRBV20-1	CSARVASGGEDTQYF	TGCAGTGCTAGGGTGGCTAGCGGGGGGGAAGATACGCAGTATTTT
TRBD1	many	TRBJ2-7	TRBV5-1	CASSKYGQGYEQYF	TGCGCCAGCAGCAAATATGGACAGGGCTACGAGCAGTACTTC
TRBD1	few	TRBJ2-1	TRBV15	CATSRVGTVITEQFF	TGTGCCACCAGCAGAGTAGGGACAGTTATAACTGAGCAGTTCTTC
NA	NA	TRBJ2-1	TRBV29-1	CSVEGNYNEQFF	TGCAGCGTTGAAGGAAACTACAATGAGCAGTTCTTC
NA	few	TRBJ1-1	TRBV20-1	CSATDRMVTEAFF	TGCAGTGCTACAGACAGAATGGTTACTGAAGCTTTCTTT
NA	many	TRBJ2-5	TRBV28	CASSFGGPAETQYF	TGTGCCAGCAGTTTTGGGGGGCCGGCAGAGACCCAGTACTTC
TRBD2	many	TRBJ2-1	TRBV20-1	CSAMGLAGSYNEQFF	TGCAGTGCTATGGGACTAGCGGGGTCCTACAATGAGCAGTTCTTC
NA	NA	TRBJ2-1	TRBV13	CASSSRGLLWQEQFF	TGTGCCAGCAGTTCTCGGGGACTCCTATGGCAAGAGCAGTTCTTC
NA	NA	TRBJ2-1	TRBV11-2	CASSSLPRAPGSYNEQFF	TGTGCCAGCAGCTCATTACCCAGGGCTCCTGGCTCATACAATGAGCAGTTCTTC